This TCR beta chain was profiled in a study of shared clonotypes between healthy human individuals. Study-wide context: Three CD4 naive, three CD4 memory, two CD8 naive and one CD8 memory plate were used per donor.

The CDR3 spans 15 residues. From germline, CDR1 is MNHNS and CDR2 SASEGT. V dropped 0 bases and J dropped 4 bases, with 10 bases sitting between them. The data were produced by immunoSEQ multiplex PCR, yet TCRdb's version contains in-frame clones alone and is incomplete. The data hold fewer than 3 million clones, with around 92% observed a single time. Every donor, a Caucasian adult, lived in Nashville, Tennessee. Sequencing was performed on naive CD4+ T cells from PBMCs. Subset described: CD45RA+ positively selected. V and J are TRBV6-1 and TRBJ2-4; no clear D gene. This clonotype was obtained from a man between 18 and 35 years old in good health. Some clones in this sample may be carry-over from other donors' samples. In DNA, the CDR3 is TGTGCCAGCAGTGAAGCGTCTGCAGATAAAAACATTCAGTACTTC. Translating gives CASSEASADKNIQYF.